The next 29 T cell receptor beta chains were all read from a single sample in a study of siplizumab effects on memory and regulatory T cells. Clones were read by immunoSEQ multiplex PCR, and TCRdb kept only the in-frame ones, dropping some. Altogether some 65,000 clones are present, 80% to 90% being singletons, with the ten largest covering about 1.7%. Sequencing was performed on Tregs sorted from blood. These receptors originate from a human donor in good health.

The chain uses TRBV5-6 and TRBJ2-3; D is ambiguous. V lost 0 bases, J lost 2 bases, and 1 base lay in between. The CDR3 has 12 residues. Germline lookup yields CDR1 SGHDT and CDR2 YYEEEE. CDR3 DNA: TGTGCCAGCAGCTTGGTCACAGATACGCAGTATTTT. Translated, it gives CASSLVTDTQYF.

This chain joins TRBV7-9 and TRBJ2-1; 8 bases match TRBD2. Germline trimming cut 5 bases from V and 8 bases from J; bases unmatched to any gene: 14. CDR3 size: 16 residues. Germline V lookup: CDR1 SEHNR, CDR2 FQNEAQ (reference sequence). CDR3 residues: CASSATPGLGVYEQFF. The CDR3, as DNA: TGTGCCAGCAGCGCCACACCGGGACTAGGGGTCTATGAGCAGTTCTTC.

DNA for the CDR3: TGCAGCGTTGGCAGGGACGGAGAAAAACTGTTTTTT. Protein sequence: CSVGRDGEKLFF. The genes are TRBV29-1 and TRBJ1-4; the D gene is possibly TRBD1 (5 bases). Trimming removed 4 bases at V and 8 bases at J, with 11 bases between. From germline, CDR1 is SQVTM and CDR2 ANQGSEA. The CDR3 is made up of 12 amino acids.

The chain carries TRBV20-1 and TRBJ2-1; D ambiguous. Germline CDR1 DFQATT, CDR2 SNEGSKA (reference sequence). CDR3 length equals 11 residues. Trimming pared 1 base from V and 8 bases from J, leaving 6 bases between. DNA for the CDR3: TGCAGTGCTAGAGTCGGGTATGAGCAGTTCTTC. Its translation: CSARVGYEQFF.

The chain combines TRBV19 with TRBJ2-2; tentatively, D is TRBD2 (6 bases). The germline V gene has CDR1 LNHDA and CDR2 SQIVND (reference sequence). Trimming shortened V by 5 bases and J by 4 bases, and 11 bases separated the two germline ends. This CDR3 spans 14 amino acids. DNA for the CDR3: TGTGCCAGTAGTCCGGGAGTTGCCACCGGGGAGCTGTTTTTT. Translated, it gives CASSPGVATGELFF.

The rearrangement uses TRBV9 and TRBJ2-7; no firm D call. CDR3 length equals 15 residues. Trimming stripped 5 bases from V and 4 bases from J, with 19 bases between. The germline CDR1 and CDR2 sequences are SGDLS and YYNGEE. CDR3 protein: CASSRQASLIYEQYF. The CDR3 DNA reads TGTGCCAGCAGTCGCCAGGCGAGTCTGATTTACGAGCAGTACTTC. Supplemented by reference TRBV9 and TRBJ2-7, the full variable domain reads DSGVTQTPKHLITATGQRVTLRCSPRSGDLSVYWYQQSLDQGLQFLIQYYNGEERAKGNILERFSAQQFPDLHSELNLSSLELGDSALYFCASSRQASLIYEQYFGPGTRLTVT.

This clone was observed once. This chain joins TRBV18 and TRBJ2-7, with 7 bases matching TRBD1. CDR1 KGHSH and CDR2 LQKENI come from the germline V gene. The CDR3 totals 15 residues. Trimming removed 3 bases from V and 3 bases from J; junction bases left unmatched: 8. Here the CDR3 DNA reads TGTGCCAGCTCACCCCGCCTAGGGACAGACTACGAGCAGTACTTC. It encodes CASSPRLGTDYEQYF.

The chain carries TRBV7-3 and TRBJ2-3, with 7 bases fitting TRBD1. V gave up 1 base and J gave up 4 bases; unmatched junction bases: 5. Germline values: CDR1 SGHTA, CDR2 FQGTGA. The CDR3 length is 15 residues. CDR3 residues: CASSLIPGGADTQYF. For the CDR3, the DNA is TGTGCCAGCAGCTTAATCCCAGGGGGTGCAGATACGCAGTATTTT.

As DNA, the CDR3 is TGTGCCAGCAGCTGGGACAGGGTGAAACACGAGCAGTACTTC. Protein: CASSWDRVKHEQYF. The chain has TRBV11-2 and TRBJ2-7; 9 nucleotides line up with TRBD1. V lost 4 bases and J lost 5; bases outside the gene matches: 6. The CDR3 consists of 14 residues. Germline CDR1 is SGHAT and CDR2 is FQNNGV.

The rearrangement links TRBV14 to TRBJ2-1, with TRBD2 matching 8 bases. The junction had 13 bases not matched to a gene; V was cut back by 1 base and J by 2 bases. Germline loops: CDR1 SGHDN, CDR2 FVKESK. This CDR3 spans 19 amino acids. The CDR3 DNA follows: TGTGCCAGCAGCCAAGCCCGGGGGGCTCCGGGAGGGACCTACAATGAGCAGTTCTTC. Residues: CASSQARGAPGGTYNEQFF.

V gene TRBV6-1 combines with J gene TRBJ2-1; possible D gene TRBD1, 6 bases. Trimming took 4 bases from V and 5 from J, leaving 12 bases between them. In germline, CDR1 is MNHNS, CDR2 SASEGT. The CDR3 contains 14 residues. CDR3 loop: CASSGYSGDNEQFF. In DNA form, the CDR3 reads TGTGCCAGCAGTGGGTACTCAGGGGACAATGAGCAGTTCTTC.

The J gene is TRBJ2-1, the V gene TRBV29-1; D may be TRBD1 (7 bases). Germline loops: CDR1 SQVTM, CDR2 ANQGSEA. This CDR3 spans 13 amino acids. In DNA form, the CDR3 reads TGCGGAGGGGGCGCGGTTTCCTACAATGAGCAGTTCTTC. Translation: CGGGAVSYNEQFF.

This clone has only one observation. The chain employs TRBV9 and TRBJ2-3; TRBD2 agrees at 10 bases. V lost 0 bases, J lost 9 bases, and 7 bases stayed unmatched. CDR3 length: 15 amino acids. Germline V CDR1 and CDR2: SGDLS, YYNGEE. The CDR3 is CASSVVGTSEGTQYF. Here the CDR3 DNA reads TGTGCCAGCAGCGTAGTCGGGACTAGCGAGGGAACGCAGTATTTT.

V and J are TRBV4-3 and TRBJ1-5; D unclear. V was cut by 0 bases and J by 6 bases, with 12 bases left in between. The CDR3 is made up of 15 amino acids. Germline V lookup: CDR1 LGHNA, CDR2 YSLEER. CDR3 sequence: CASSQDAGPGQPQHF. CDR3 bases: TGCGCCAGCAGCCAAGATGCGGGCCCGGGTCAGCCCCAGCATTTT.

The rearrangement joins TRBV18 to TRBJ2-2, with 8 bases identical to TRBD1. Trimming at V came to 2 bases and at J to 5 bases, leaving 4 bases not matched to a gene. The germline gives CDR1 KGHSH, CDR2 LQKENI. The CDR3 loop spans 15 amino acids. This CDR3 is CASSPGTGVTGELFF. The CDR3 DNA follows: TGTGCCAGCTCACCAGGGACAGGCGTGACCGGGGAGCTGTTTTTT.

The V gene is TRBV25-1, the J gene TRBJ2-1; TRBD2 matches at 8 bases. Per germline, CDR1 MGHDK and CDR2 SYGVNS. The CDR3 sequence is 18 residues long. Trimming took 3 bases from V and 4 from J; bases not matched to a gene: 14. CDR3 nucleotide sequence: TGTGCCAGCAGTGACCTTATAGGGCTAGCGGGTCTGTACAATGAGCAGTTCTTC. This translates into CASSDLIGLAGLYNEQFF. Together with reference TRBV25-1 and TRBJ2-1, the CDR3 gives the full variable domain: EADIYQTPRYLVIGTGKKITLECSQTMGHDKMYWYQQDPGMELHLIHYSYGVNSTEKGDLSSESTVSRIRTEHFPLTLESARPSHTSQYLCASSDLIGLAGLYNEQFFGPGTRLTVL.

The chain recombines TRBV4-1 with TRBJ1-2; 10 nucleotides agree with TRBD1. Looked up from germline, CDR1 is MGHRA and CDR2 is YSYEKL. V dropped 0 bases and J dropped 5; count of bases not matched to a gene: 18. This CDR3 has 20 residues. For the CDR3, the DNA is TGCGCCAGCAGCCAAGACGTTCCGACAGGGGGCGATTTTTTCTTGTATGGCTACACCTTC. This codes for CASSQDVPTGGDFFLYGYTF.

The chain couples TRBV10-3 to TRBJ1-2; 9 bases are shared with TRBD1. Germline values: CDR1 ENHRY, CDR2 SYGVKD. CDR3 length: 13 amino acids. Germline trimming cut 11 bases from V and 8 bases from J; bases unmatched to any gene: 12. This chain's CDR3 is CAGRDREYQGYTF. As DNA, the CDR3 is TGTGCCGGCCGGGACAGGGAGTATCAGGGCTACACCTTC.

As regards this clone: An end of the junction does not agree with germline; a read error may underlie this. This chain uses TRBV18 with TRBJ2-1; weak D call: TRBD2 (5 bases). The CDR3 loop spans 15 amino acids. Germline V lookup: CDR1 KGHSH, CDR2 LQKENI. In DNA, the CDR3 is TGTGCCGGCTCACCAAGGACCGGGGATTGGGGTGAGCAGTTCTTC. It translates to CAGSPRTGDWGEQFF. Full variable domain (outside the CDR3, taken from reference TRBV18 and TRBJ2-1): NAGVMQNPRHLVRRRGQEARLRCSPMKGHSHVYWYRQLPEEGLKFMVYLQKENIIDESGMPKERFSAEFPKEGPSILRIQQVVRGDSAAYFCAGSPRTGDWGEQFFGPGTRLTVL.

The chain employs TRBV4-2 and TRBJ1-2, with TRBD1 matching over 7 bases. Germline CDR1 and CDR2: LGHNA and YNFKEQ. V lost 0 bases, J lost 4 bases, and 5 bases stayed unmatched. The CDR3 runs 15 residues. CDR3 amino acids: CASSQEVQGVYGYTF. The CDR3 DNA sequence: TGTGCCAGCAGCCAAGAAGTCCAGGGGGTCTATGGCTACACCTTC.

The chain joins TRBV11-3 to TRBJ1-2; D is unresolved. Per the germline V gene, CDR1 is SGHNT and CDR2 is YENEEA. Trimming removed 1 base from V and 8 bases from J, with 5 bases in between. The CDR3 has 11 amino acids. The CDR3 DNA sequence: TGTGCCAGCAGCTTAGGTGGGGGCTACACCTTC. Translation: CASSLGGGYTF. Using reference TRBV11-3 and TRBJ1-2 for the parts outside the CDR3, the full variable domain is EAGVVQSPRYKIIEKKQPVAFWCNPISGHNTLYWYLQNLGQGPELLIRYENEEAVDDSQLPKDRFSAERLKGVDSTLKIQPAELGDSAVYLCASSLGGGYTFGSGTRLTVV.

The chain employs TRBV11-2 and TRBJ1-3, with no clear D. Trimming left V 5 bases short and J 0 bases short, with 11 bases between. CDR3 length equals 15 residues. Germline V CDR1 and CDR2: SGHAT, FQNNGV. The CDR3 coding sequence is TGTGCCAGCAGCCCCGACGGGAGCTCTGGAAACACCATATATTTT. Its translation: CASSPDGSSGNTIYF. The variable domain in full, completed from reference TRBV11-2 and TRBJ1-3, reads EAGVAQSPRYKIIEKRQSVAFWCNPISGHATLYWYQQILGQGPKLLIQFQNNGVVDDSQLPKDRFSAERLKGVDSTLKIQPAKLEDSAVYLCASSPDGSSGNTIYFGEGSWLTVV.

The chain is built from TRBV11-2 and TRBJ2-1; D is undetermined. The ends were cut back, 0 bases at V and 8 bases at J, with 11 bases in the middle. The CDR3 contains 14 residues. From germline, CDR1 is SGHAT and CDR2 FQNNGV. CDR3 residues: CASSLDLANDEQFF. CDR3 nucleotides: TGTGCCAGCAGCTTAGATCTTGCTAATGATGAGCAGTTCTTC.

This chain uses TRBV25-1 with TRBJ2-1; D ambiguous. Germline CDR1 MGHDK, CDR2 SYGVNS. This CDR3 comprises 15 residues. The germline V and J ends were trimmed by 3 bases and 8 bases, with 17 bases remaining between them. The DNA for the CDR3 is TGTGCCAGCAGTGATTCCCGGCTCCATTTCGATGAGCAGTTCTTC. Translated: CASSDSRLHFDEQFF.

The chain links TRBV6-4 to TRBJ1-1; D remains ambiguous. Germline CDR1 MRHNA, CDR2 SNTAGT. The CDR3 covers 13 residues. The V end was cut by 6 bases, the J end by 5 bases, with 13 bases between. This CDR3 is CASSPGRGTEAFF. CDR3 coding DNA: TGTGCCAGCAGCCCGGGCCGAGGGACTGAAGCTTTCTTT.

This clone was seen only once. The V and J genes are TRBV5-1 and TRBJ2-1; TRBD2 matches at 13 bases. The CDR3 contains 14 residues. Trimming took 4 bases from V and 9 from J; bases not matched to a gene: 4. From germline, CDR1 is SGHRS and CDR2 YFSETQ. As DNA, the CDR3 is TGCGCCAGCAGCGGGGGGACTAGCGGGACTGAGCAGTTCTTC. It translates to CASSGGTSGTEQFF.

This clone was seen a few times. The same CDR3 can be traced to other DNA sequences in this sample. The V and J genes are TRBV5-1 and TRBJ2-3; D is undetermined. Looked up from germline, CDR1 is SGHRS and CDR2 is YFSETQ. V was pared by 0 bases and J by 1 base, with 3 bases between. The CDR3 contains 13 residues. CDR3 amino acids: CASSLGGTDTQYF. Here the CDR3 DNA reads TGCGCCAGCAGCTTGGGGGGCACAGATACGCAGTATTTT.

This chain joins TRBV11-2 and TRBJ1-1; D is undetermined. The V gene lost 1 base and the J gene lost 4 bases, with 13 bases spanning the gap. CDR1 and CDR2 from the germline V gene are SGHAT and FQNNGV. The CDR3 spans 15 residues. CDR3 sequence: CASSLGGASATEAFF. The CDR3 bases are TGTGCCAGCAGCTTAGGGGGTGCCTCGGCCACTGAAGCTTTCTTT.

The chain employs TRBV19 and TRBJ2-1; 9 nucleotides line up with TRBD2. This CDR3 is built from 16 residues. J lost 5 bases, V lost 1 base, and 6 bases had no gene match. Germline values: CDR1 LNHDA, CDR2 SQIVND (reference sequence). The CDR3 coding sequence is TGTGCCAGTAGTATAGTGGGCGGGAGGGTGAACAATGAGCAGTTCTTC. Translated, it gives CASSIVGGRVNNEQFF.